This TCR beta chain is from a study of liver allograft versus peripheral blood T cells. In the study overall: Peripheral blood of the recipients supplied T cell receptor repertoires that were compared with those in transplanted livers. Regarding the study as a whole: Intragraft T cell receptor repertoires of liver allografts were reportedly distinct from those in peripheral blood.

The CDR3 loop spans 15 amino acids. The ends lost 5 bases at V and 6 bases at J; junction bases unmatched: 10. In germline, CDR1 is MDHEN, CDR2 SYDVKM. Points on this clonotype: Antigen: not known.

In TCRdb, the reads were re-called with MiXCR into one record per CDR3 protein. The table has around 16,000 distinct CDR3 sequences, more than 20% seen once. This sequence joins TRBV28 and TRBJ2-1, with TRBD1 matching 7 bases. The sequence was collected from a human patient who had a liver transplant. Some T cells may have come from the graft donor. The CDR3 region is CASSVGTVGINEQFF. For the CDR3, the DNA is TGTGCCAGCAGTGTAGGGACAGTAGGGATCAATGAGCAGTTCTTC.